The sequence of this T cell receptor (beta chain) was determined in a study of cytomegalovirus exposure and HLA in healthy donors. The CDR3 runs 11 residues. From germline, CDR1 is SGHAT and CDR2 FQNNGV. Trimming removed 3 bases from V and 3 bases from J, with 3 bases in between. The PCR made use of 60 Vbeta and 13 Jbeta primers. The protocol was immunoSEQ multiplex PCR, while the TCRdb copy is restricted to in-frame clones and leaves out a portion. The top ten hold 7% to 9% of the sample, which has roughly 160,000 clones, roughly 80% seen once. Sample: PBMCs. The receptor was isolated from a male donor in good health and CMV-seropositive. The V gene is TRBV11-2, the J gene TRBJ2-7; D not resolved. CDR3 DNA sequence: TGTGCCAGCAGCTTCATCTACGAGCAGTACTTC. This encodes CASSFIYEQYF.